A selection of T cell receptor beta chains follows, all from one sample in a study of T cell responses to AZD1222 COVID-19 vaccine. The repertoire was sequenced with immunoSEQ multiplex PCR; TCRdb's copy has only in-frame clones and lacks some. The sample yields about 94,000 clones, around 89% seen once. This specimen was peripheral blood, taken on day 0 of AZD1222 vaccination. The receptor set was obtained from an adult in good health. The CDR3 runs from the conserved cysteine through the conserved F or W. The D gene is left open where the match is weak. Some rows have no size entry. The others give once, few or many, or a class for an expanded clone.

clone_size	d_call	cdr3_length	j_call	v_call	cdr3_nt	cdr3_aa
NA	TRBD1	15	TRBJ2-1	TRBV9	TGTGCCAGCAGCGGAGACAGGGGGCGGTGGAATGAGCAGTTCTTC	CASSGDRGRWNEQFF
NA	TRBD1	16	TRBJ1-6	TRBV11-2	TGTGCCAGCAGCACGACAGGGGTTTCCCATAATTCACCCCTCCACTTT	CASSTTGVSHNSPLHF
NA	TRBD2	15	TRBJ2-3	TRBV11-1	TGTGCCAGCAGCTCCCTAGCGGGGAGCACAGATACGCAGTATTTT	CASSSLAGSTDTQYF
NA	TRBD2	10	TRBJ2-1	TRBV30	TGTGCCGGAGGGGCGGGGGGGACGTTCTTC	CAGGAGGTFF
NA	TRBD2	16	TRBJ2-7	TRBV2	TGTGCCAGCAGTGCCCCGACTAGCGGGGGAACCTACGAGCAGTACTTC	CASSAPTSGGTYEQYF
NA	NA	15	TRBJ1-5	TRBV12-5	TGTGCTAGTGGTTTGAGCCCAGGCCCAAATCAGCCCCAGCATTTT	CASGLSPGPNQPQHF
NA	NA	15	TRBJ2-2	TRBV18	TGTGCCAGCTCACCTGCCCAGGGAAACACCGGGGAGCTGTTTTTT	CASSPAQGNTGELFF
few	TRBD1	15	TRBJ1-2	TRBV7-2	TGTGCCAGCAGCTCCAGAACAGGGGGCGCGGGTGGCTACACCTTC	CASSSRTGGAGGYTF
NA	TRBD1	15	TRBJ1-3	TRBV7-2	TGTGCCAGCAGCTTAGAGGGGGCGCAGGGAAACACCATATATTTT	CASSLEGAQGNTIYF
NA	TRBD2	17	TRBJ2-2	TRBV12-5	TGTGCTAGTGGTTTGTCTAGCGGGGGGGCCTTAGCCGGGGAGCTGTTTTTT	CASGLSSGGALAGELFF
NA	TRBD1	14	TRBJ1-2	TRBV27	TGTGCCAGCAGTTTAATGCCAGGGGGAGATGGCTACACCTTC	CASSLMPGGDGYTF
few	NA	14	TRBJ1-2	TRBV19	TGTGCCAGTAGTATTTTCGACGTTAACTATGGCTACACCTTC	CASSIFDVNYGYTF
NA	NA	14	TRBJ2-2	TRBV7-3	TGTGCCAGCAGACGCGGGGTAGACACCGGGGAGCTGTTTTTT	CASRRGVDTGELFF
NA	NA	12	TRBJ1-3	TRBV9	TGTGCCAGCAGCGTATACGGAAACACCATATATTTT	CASSVYGNTIYF